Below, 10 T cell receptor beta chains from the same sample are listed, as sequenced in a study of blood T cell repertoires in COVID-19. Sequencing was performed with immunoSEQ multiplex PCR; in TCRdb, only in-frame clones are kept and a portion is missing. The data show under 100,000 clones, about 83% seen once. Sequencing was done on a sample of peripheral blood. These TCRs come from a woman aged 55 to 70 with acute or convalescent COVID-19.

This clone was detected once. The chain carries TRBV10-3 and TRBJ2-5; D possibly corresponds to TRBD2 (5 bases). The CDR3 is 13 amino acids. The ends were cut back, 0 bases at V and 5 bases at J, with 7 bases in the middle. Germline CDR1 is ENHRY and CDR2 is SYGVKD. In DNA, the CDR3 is TGTGCCATCAGTGAGTCGAGGGAGGAGACCCAGTACTTC. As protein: CAISESREETQYF.

The DNA for the CDR3 is TGTGCCAGCTTAGACGGAGGGCCCGGCCATGGTGGAAACACCATATATTTT. Its protein product is CASLDGGPGHGGNTIYF. The V call is TRBV18, the J call TRBJ1-3; the D is unclear. Per the germline V gene, CDR1 is KGHSH and CDR2 is LQKENI. The V end lost 7 bases, the J end lost 3 bases, and 22 bases lay between the germline ends. This CDR3 has 17 residues.

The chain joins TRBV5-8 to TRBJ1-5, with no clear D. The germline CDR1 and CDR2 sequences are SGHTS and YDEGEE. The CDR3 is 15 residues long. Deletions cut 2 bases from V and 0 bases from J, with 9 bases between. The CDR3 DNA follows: TGTGCCAGCAGCTTAGCAGGATATAGCAATCAGCCCCAGCATTTT. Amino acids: CASSLAGYSNQPQHF.

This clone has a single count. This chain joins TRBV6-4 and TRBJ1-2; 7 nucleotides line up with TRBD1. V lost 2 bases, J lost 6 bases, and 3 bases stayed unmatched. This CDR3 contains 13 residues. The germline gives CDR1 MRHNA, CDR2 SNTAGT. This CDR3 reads CASSDRGGNGYTF. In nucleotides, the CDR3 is TGTGCCAGCAGTGACAGAGGGGGCAATGGCTACACCTTC.

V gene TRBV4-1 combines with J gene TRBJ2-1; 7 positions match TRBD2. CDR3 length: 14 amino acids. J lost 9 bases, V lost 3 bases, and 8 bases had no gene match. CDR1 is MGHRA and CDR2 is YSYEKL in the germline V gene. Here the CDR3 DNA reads TGCGCCAGCAGCCAGAGACTAGCTCCAGGTGAGCAGTTCTTC. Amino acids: CASSQRLAPGEQFF.

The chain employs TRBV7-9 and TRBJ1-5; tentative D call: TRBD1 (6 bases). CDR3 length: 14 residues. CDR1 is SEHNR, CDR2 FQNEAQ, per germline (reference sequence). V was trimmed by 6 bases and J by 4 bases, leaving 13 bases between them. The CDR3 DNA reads TGTGCCAGCAGTTGGGGGCAGATAAATCAGCCCCAGCATTTT. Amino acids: CASSWGQINQPQHF.

The CDR3 spells CASSQGTTSTDTQYF. The CDR3 DNA reads TGCGCCAGCAGCCAGGGGACAACTAGCACAGATACGCAGTATTTT. This chain links TRBV5-1 with TRBJ2-3; D might be TRBD1 (6 bases). Germline V gene data show CDR1 as SGHRS and CDR2 as YFSETQ. V lost 4 bases to trimming and J lost 0 bases, with 12 bases between them. The CDR3 totals 15 residues.

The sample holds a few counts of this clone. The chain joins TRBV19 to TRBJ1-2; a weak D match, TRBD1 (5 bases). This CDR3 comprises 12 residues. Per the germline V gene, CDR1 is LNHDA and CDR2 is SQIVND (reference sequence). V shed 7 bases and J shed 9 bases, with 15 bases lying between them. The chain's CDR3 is CASIRPGSSYTF. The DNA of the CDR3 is TGTGCCAGTATCAGGCCAGGGTCCAGCTACACCTTC.

The CDR3 DNA reads TGTGCCATCAGTGACAGGGCTACCAATTCACCCCTCCACTTT. This sequence encodes CAISDRATNSPLHF. The chain couples TRBV10-3 to TRBJ1-6; D might be TRBD1 (5 bases). The germline V gene has CDR1 ENHRY and CDR2 SYGVKD. The CDR3 contains 14 residues. V was pared by 3 bases and J by 7 bases, with 10 bases between.

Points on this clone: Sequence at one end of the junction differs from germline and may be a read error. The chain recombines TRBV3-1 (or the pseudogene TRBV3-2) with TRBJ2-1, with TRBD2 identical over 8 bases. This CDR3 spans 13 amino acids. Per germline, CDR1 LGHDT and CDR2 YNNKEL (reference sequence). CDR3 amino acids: CASSQDSGRAMVF. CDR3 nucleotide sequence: TGTGCCAGCAGCCAAGATTCCGGGAGGGCCATGGTCTTC.